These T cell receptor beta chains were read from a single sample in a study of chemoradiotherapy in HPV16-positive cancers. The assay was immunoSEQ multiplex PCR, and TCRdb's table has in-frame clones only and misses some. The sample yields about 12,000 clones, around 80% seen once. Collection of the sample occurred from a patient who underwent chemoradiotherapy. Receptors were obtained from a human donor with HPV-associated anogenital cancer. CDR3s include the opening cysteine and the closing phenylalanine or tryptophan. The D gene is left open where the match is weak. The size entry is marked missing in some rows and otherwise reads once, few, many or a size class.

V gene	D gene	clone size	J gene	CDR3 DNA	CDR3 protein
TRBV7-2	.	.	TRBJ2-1	TGTGCCAGCAGCTTAGGGGGTCGTAGCTCCTACAATGAGCAGTTCTTC	CASSLGGRSSYNEQFF
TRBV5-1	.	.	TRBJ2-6	TGCGCCAGCAACACAGGGTCCGATGGGGCCAACGTCCTGACTTTC	CASNTGSDGANVLTF
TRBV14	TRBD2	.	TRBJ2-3	TGTGCCAGCAGCCTTCTCGGCGGGGGGTTAGATACGCAGTATTTT	CASSLLGGGLDTQYF
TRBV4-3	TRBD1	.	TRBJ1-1	TGCGCCAGCAGCCAACTGACAGGGAGTGGCACTGAAGCTTTCTTT	CASSQLTGSGTEAFF
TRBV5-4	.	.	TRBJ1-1	TGTGCCAGCAGCTTGGGGGCGCAGGGTTTGAACACTGAAGCTTTCTTT	CASSLGAQGLNTEAFF
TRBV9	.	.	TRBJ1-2	TGTGCCAGCAGCGTAGGAGGGAGTAACTATGGCTACACCTTC	CASSVGGSNYGYTF
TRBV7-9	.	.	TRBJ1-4	TGTGCCAGCAGCTTAGTGGGGCCGTTGGGACAAAGGGAAAAACTGTTTTTT	CASSLVGPLGQREKLFF
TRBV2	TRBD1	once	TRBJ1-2	TGTGCCAGCAGTGGGGAGGGGGACAGGGTCTATGGCTACACCTTC	CASSGEGDRVYGYTF
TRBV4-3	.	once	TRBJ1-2	TGCGCCAGCAGCCAAGAAGGTGGCGGTCTGGGCTACACCTTC	CASSQEGGGLGYTF
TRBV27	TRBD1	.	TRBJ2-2	TGTGCCAGCAGTTTATTCGGGACAGGGCCCGGGGAGCTGTTTTTT	CASSLFGTGPGELFF
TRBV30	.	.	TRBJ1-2	TGTGCCTCCCAGGGACCTAACTATGGCTACACCTTC	CASQGPNYGYTF
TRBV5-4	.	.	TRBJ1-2	TGTGCCAGCAGCTTGGACAGCCTCGCTGGGGGCTACACCTTC	CASSLDSLAGGYTF
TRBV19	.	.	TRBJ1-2	TGTGCCAGTAGTTACCGGGCCGCTTATGGCTACACCTTC	CASSYRAAYGYTF
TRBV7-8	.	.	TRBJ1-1	TGTGCCAGCAGTCGAGACTTTCCTGAAGCTTTCTTT	CASSRDFPEAFF
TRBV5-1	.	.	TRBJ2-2	TGCGCCAGCAGCCGTGCCGGGACACCTGGTAACACCGGGGAGCTGTTTTTT	CASSRAGTPGNTGELFF
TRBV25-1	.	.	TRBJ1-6	TGTGCCAGCAGGAAGGCCCATTCACCCCTCCACTTT	CASRKAHSPLHF
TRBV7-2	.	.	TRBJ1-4	TGTGCCAGCAGCCCTCCAGCCGGAAAACTGTTTTTT	CASSPPAGKLFF
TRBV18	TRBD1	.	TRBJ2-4	TGTGCCAGCTCACAAGGGACAGCCGCCAAAAACATTCAGTACTTC	CASSQGTAAKNIQYF
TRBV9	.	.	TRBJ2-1	TGTGCCAGCAGCACCCACCCGGGACCGGCTCGGAATGAGCAGTTCTTC	CASSTHPGPARNEQFF
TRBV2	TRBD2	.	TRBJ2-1	TGTGCCAGAGGACTAGCGGGGGGGAAGAATGAGCAGTTCTTC	CARGLAGGKNEQFF
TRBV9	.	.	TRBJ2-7	TGTGCCAGCAGCGTAGTAGCAGGGGTGGGGGAGCAGTACTTC	CASSVVAGVGEQYF
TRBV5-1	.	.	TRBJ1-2	TGCGCCAGCAGCTTGCTCGGACAGAGGGTGGATGGCTACACCTTC	CASSLLGQRVDGYTF
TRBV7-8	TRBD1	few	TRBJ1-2	TGTGCCAGCAGTCGGACAGGGGGGAACTATGGCTACACCTTC	CASSRTGGNYGYTF